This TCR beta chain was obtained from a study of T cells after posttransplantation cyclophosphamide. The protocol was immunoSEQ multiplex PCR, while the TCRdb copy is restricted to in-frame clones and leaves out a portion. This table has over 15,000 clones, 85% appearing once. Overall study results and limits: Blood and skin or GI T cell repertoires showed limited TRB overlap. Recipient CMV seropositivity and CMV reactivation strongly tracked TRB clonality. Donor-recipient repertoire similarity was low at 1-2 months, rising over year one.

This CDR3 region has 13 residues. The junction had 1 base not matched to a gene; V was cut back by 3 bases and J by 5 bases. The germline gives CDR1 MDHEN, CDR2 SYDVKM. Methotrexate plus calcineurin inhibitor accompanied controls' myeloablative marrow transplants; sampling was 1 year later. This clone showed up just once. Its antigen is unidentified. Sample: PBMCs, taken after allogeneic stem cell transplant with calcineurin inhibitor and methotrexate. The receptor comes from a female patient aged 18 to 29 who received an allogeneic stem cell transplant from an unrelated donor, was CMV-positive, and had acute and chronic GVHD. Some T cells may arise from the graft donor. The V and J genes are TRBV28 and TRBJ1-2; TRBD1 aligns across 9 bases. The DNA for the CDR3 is TGTGCCAGCAGTTTGACAGGGGGTTATGGCTACACCTTC. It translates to CASSLTGGYGYTF.